This T cell receptor (beta chain) was obtained from a study of technical replicates of blood from several donors. Data came from immunoSEQ multiplex PCR; TCRdb stores just in-frame clones and leaves some out. Found here are tens of thousands of clones, 90% to 95% of them singletons; the top ten hold around 4%. Germline CDR1 and CDR2: LNHNV and YYDKDF (reference sequence). CDR3 length: 17 amino acids. V dropped 6 bases and J dropped 7; count of bases not matched to a gene: 19. The chain combines TRBV15 with TRBJ2-5; 8 bases fit TRBD1. The origin of this receptor is a human donor in good health. Some clones in this sample may be carry-over from other donors' samples. Sequencing was carried out using PBMCs. The CDR3 here is CATRWAGTGLPRATQYF. CDR3 DNA sequence: TGTGCCACCAGATGGGCAGGGACAGGCCTCCCGAGAGCGACCCAGTACTTC. The full variable domain, its missing parts supplied by reference TRBV15 and TRBJ2-5, is DAMVIQNPRYQVTQFGKPVTLSCSQTLNHNVMYWYQQKSSQAPKLLFHYYDKDFNNEADTPDNFQSRRPNTSFCFLDIRSPGLGDTAMYLCATRWAGTGLPRATQYFGPGTRLLVL.